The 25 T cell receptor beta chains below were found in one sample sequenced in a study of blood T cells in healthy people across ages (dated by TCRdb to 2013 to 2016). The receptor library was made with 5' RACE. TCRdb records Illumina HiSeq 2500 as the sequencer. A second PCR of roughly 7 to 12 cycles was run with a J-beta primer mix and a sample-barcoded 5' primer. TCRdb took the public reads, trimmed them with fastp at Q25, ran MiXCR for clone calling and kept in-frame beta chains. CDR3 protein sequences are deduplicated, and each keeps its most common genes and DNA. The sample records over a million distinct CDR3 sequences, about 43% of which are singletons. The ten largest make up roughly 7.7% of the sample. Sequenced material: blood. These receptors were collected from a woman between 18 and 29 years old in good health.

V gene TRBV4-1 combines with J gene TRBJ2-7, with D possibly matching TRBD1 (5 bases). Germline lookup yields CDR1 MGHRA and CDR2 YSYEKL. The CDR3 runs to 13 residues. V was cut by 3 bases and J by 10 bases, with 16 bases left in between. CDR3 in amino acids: CASSHDRAYSQYF. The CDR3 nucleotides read TGCGCCAGCAGCCATGACAGAGCTTATAGCCAGTACTTC.

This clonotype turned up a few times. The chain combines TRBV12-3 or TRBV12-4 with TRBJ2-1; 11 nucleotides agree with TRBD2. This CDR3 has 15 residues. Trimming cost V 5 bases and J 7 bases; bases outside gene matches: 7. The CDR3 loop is CASSATSGSGNEQFF. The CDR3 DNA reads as TGTGCCAGCAGTGCAACTAGCGGGAGCGGGAATGAGCAGTTCTTC.

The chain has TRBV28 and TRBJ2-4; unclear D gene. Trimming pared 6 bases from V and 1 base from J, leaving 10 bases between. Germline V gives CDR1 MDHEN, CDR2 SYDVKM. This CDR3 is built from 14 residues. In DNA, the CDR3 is TGTGCCAGCAGCCCCCGTAGGGCCAAAAACATTCAGTACTTC. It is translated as CASSPRRAKNIQYF.

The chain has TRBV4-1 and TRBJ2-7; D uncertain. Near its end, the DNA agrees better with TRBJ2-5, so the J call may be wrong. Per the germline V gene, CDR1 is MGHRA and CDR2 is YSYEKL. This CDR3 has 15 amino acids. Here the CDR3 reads CASSQGAVSGETQYF. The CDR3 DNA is TGCGCCAGCAGCCAAGGGGCGGTGTCCGGGGAGACCCAGTACTTC.

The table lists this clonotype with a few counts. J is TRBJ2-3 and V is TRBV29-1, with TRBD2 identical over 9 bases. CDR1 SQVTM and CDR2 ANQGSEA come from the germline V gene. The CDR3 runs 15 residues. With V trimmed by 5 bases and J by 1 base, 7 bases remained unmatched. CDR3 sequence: CSVTGTSKGTDTQYF. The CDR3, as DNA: TGCAGCGTTACAGGGACTAGCAAGGGCACAGATACGCAGTATTTT.

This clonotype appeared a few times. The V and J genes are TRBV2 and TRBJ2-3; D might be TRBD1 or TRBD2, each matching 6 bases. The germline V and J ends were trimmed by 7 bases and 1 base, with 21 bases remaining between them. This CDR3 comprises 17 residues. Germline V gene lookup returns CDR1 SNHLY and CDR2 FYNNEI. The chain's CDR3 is CASIPPASGAGTDTQYF. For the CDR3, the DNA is TGTGCCAGCATTCCTCCTGCTTCGGGGGCGGGCACAGATACGCAGTATTTT.

Here the CDR3 reads CSVVEKAGSGEQFF. In DNA form, the CDR3 reads TGCAGCGTTGTCGAGAAGGCAGGGAGCGGTGAGCAGTTCTTC. The J gene is TRBJ2-1, the V gene TRBV29-1; D might be TRBD1 or TRBD2, each matching 5 bases. The V end was cut by 4 bases, the J end by 9 bases, with 19 bases between. Germline CDR1 and CDR2: SQVTM and ANQGSEA. The CDR3 is 14 residues long.

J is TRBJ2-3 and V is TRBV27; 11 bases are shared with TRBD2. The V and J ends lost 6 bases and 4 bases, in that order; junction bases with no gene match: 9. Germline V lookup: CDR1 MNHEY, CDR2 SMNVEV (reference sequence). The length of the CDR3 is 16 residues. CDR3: CASRPTSGGSADTQYF. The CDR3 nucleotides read TGTGCCAGCAGACCCACTAGCGGGGGCTCCGCAGATACGCAGTATTTT.

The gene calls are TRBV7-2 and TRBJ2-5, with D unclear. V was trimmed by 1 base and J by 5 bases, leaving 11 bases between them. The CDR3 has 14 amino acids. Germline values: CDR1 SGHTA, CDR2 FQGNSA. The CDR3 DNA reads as TGTGCCAGCAGCTTAGGCCAGAGGAAGGAGACCCAGTACTTC. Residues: CASSLGQRKETQYF.

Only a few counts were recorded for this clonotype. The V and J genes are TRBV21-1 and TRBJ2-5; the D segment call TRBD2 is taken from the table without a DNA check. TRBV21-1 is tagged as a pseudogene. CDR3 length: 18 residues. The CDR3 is CASESGRLIEEGRETQYF. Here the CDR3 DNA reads TGTGCCAGCGAATCGGGACGGCTAATTGAAGAGGGACGGGAGACCCAGTACTTC.

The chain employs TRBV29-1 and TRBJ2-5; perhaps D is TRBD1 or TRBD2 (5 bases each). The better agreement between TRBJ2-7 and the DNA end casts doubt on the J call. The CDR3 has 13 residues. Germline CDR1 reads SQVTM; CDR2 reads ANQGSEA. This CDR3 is CSVGVREKGEQYF. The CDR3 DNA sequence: TGCAGCGTTGGAGTCAGGGAGAAAGGCGAGCAGTACTTC.

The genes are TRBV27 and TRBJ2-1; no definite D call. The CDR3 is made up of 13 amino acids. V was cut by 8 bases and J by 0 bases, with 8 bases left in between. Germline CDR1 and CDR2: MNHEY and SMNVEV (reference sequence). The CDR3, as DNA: TGTGCCAGCGGTCGGAGCTCCTACAATGAGCAGTTCTTC. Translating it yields CASGRSSYNEQFF.

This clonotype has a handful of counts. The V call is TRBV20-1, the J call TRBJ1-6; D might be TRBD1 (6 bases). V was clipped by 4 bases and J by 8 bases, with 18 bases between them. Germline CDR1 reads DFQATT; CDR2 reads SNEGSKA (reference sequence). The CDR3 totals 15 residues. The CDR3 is CSAKPGHSLDSPLHF. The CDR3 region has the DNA TGCAGTGCTAAACCGGGACATAGTTTGGATTCACCCCTCCACTTT.

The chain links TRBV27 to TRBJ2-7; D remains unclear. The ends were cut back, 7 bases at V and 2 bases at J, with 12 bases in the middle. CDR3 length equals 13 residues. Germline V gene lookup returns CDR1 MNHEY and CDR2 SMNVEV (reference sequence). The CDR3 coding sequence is TGTGCCAGCATAGGCGGTACAACCTACGAGCAGTACTTC. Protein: CASIGGTTYEQYF.

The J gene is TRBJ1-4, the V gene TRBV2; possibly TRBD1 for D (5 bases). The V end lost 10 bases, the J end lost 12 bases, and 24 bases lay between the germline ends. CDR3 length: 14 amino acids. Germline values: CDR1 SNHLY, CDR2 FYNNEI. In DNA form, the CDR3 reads TGTGCCACGGGGAAGGTGTCGGGAGCGGGGGAACTGTTTTTT. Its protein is CATGKVSGAGELFF. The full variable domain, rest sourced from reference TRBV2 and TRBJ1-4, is EPEVTQTPSHQVTQMGQEVILRCVPISNHLYFYWYRQILGQKVEFLVSFYNNEISEKSEIFDDQFSVERPDGSNFTLKIRSTKLEDSAMYFCATGKVSGAGELFFGSGTQLSVL.

The CDR3 here is CASSLTTGGGTDTQYF. In nucleotides, the CDR3 is TGTGCCAGCAGCCTCACCACGGGGGGAGGCACAGATACGCAGTATTTT. The genes are TRBV11-2 and TRBJ2-3; 7 bases align to TRBD2. Trimming took 5 bases from V and 1 from J; bases not matched to a gene: 9. CDR1 and CDR2 from the germline V gene are SGHAT and FQNNGV. This CDR3 comprises 16 residues.

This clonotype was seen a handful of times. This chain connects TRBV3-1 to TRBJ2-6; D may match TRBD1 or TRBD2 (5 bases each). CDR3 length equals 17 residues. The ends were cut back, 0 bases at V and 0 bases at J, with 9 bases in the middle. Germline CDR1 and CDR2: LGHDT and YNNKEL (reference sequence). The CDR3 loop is CASSQDLGASGANVLTF. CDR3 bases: TGTGCCAGCAGCCAAGATCTCGGGGCCTCTGGGGCCAACGTCCTGACTTTC.

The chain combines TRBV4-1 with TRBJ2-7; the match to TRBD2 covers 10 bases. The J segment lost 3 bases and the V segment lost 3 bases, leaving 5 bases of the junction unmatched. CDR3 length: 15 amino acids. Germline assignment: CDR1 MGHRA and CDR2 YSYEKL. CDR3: CASSHHASGSYEQYF. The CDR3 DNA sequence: TGCGCCAGCAGCCATCACGCTAGCGGGAGCTACGAGCAGTACTTC.

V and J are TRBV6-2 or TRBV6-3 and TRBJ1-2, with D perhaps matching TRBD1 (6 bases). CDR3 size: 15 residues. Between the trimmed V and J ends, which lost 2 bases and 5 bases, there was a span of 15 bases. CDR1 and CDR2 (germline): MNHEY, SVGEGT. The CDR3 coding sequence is TGTGCCAGCAGTTACCCGGGACAAGTGCAGTATGGCTACACCTTC. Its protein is CASSYPGQVQYGYTF.

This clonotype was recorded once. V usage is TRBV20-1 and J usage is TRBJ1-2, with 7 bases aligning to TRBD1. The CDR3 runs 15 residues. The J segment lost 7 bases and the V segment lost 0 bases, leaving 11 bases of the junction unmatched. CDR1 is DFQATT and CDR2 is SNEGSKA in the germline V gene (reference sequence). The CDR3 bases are TGCAGTGCTAGAGACGTGGAGGGGGCGCCACGTGGCTACACCTTC. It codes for CSARDVEGAPRGYTF.

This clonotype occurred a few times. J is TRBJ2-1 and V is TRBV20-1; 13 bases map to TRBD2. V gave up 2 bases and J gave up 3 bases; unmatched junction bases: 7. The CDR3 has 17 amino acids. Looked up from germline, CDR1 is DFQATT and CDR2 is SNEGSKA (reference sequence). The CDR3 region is CSARYTSGRGFYNEQFF. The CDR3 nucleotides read TGCAGTGCTAGATATACTAGCGGGAGGGGTTTCTACAATGAGCAGTTCTTC.

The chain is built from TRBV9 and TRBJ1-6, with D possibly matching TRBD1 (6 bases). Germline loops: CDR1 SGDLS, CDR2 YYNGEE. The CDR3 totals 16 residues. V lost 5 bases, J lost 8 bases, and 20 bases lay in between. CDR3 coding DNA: TGTGCCAGCAGTGCAGTTGCTCGGACAGAGGATTCACCCCTCCACTTT. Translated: CASSAVARTEDSPLHF.

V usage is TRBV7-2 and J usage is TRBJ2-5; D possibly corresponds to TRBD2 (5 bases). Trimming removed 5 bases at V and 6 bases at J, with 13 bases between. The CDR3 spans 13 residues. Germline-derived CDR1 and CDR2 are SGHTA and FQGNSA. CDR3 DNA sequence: TGTGCCAGCAGCCAAGACCAGCGGAAGACCCAGTACTTC. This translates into CASSQDQRKTQYF.

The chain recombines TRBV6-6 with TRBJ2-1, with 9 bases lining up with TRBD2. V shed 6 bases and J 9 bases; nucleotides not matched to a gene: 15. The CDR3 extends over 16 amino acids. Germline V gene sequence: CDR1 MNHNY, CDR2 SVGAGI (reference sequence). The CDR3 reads CASRLRREGPLVEQFF. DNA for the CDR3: TGTGCCAGCAGATTAAGGCGGGAGGGCCCACTGGTTGAGCAGTTCTTC.

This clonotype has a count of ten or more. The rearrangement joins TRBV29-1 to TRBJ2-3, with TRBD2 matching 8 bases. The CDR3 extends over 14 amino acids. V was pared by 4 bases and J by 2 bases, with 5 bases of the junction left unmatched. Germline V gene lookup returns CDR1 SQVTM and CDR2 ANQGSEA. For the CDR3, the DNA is TGCAGCGTTGGGCCTAGCGGGTTCACAGATACGCAGTATTTT. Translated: CSVGPSGFTDTQYF.